Listed below are T cell receptor beta chains from one sample, sequenced in a study of graft-versus-host responses after intestinal transplantation. No antigen has been assigned to these receptors. The method was immunoSEQ multiplex PCR; TCRdb's version includes in-frame clones alone and lacks a portion of them. Here the sample spans approximately 79,000 clones, 80% to 85% being singletons. Sequenced here: unstimulated CD4+ T cells sorted from spleen or lymph node cells, sampled before intestinal transplant. The receptors derive from a human donor who received an intestinal transplant. Each CDR3 is given with its conserved first and last residue. The D gene is left open where the match is weak. Clone size is stated in some rows and not others, as once, few, many or a class when expanded.

NA	TRBV9	TRBD1	TRBJ2-1	TGTGCCAGCAGCGCCCGGGACAGGGTCCACAATGAGCAGTTCTTC	CASSARDRVHNEQFF
NA	TRBV5-1	NA	TRBJ1-2	TGCGCCAGCAGCTTGGGCGGGGGAAGGGGTGATGGCTACACCTTC	CASSLGGGRGDGYTF
NA	TRBV18	TRBD2	TRBJ2-1	TGTGCCAGCTCTCAGGGACTAGCGGGCTCCAATGAGCAGTTCTTC	CASSQGLAGSNEQFF
few	TRBV5-1	TRBD1	TRBJ1-1	TGCGCCAGCAGCTACCATACCTTGGACAGGGGTGACACTGAAGCTTTCTTT	CASSYHTLDRGDTEAFF
few	TRBV18	NA	TRBJ1-1	TGTGCCAGCTCACAACAGGGGAACACTGAAGCTTTCTTT	CASSQQGNTEAFF
NA	TRBV18	NA	TRBJ2-7	TGTGCCAGCTCACCAAAGCACGAGCAGTACTTC	CASSPKHEQYF
NA	TRBV28	TRBD1	TRBJ1-2	TGTGCCAGCAGTTTCGGGCAGGGGGCCCCCCGAAGTAACTATGGCTACACCTTC	CASSFGQGAPRSNYGYTF
NA	TRBV6-1	TRBD2	TRBJ2-1	TGTGCCAGCAAGCCAATAGCGGGTCCCAATGAGCAGTTCTTC	CASKPIAGPNEQFF
NA	TRBV21-1	NA	TRBJ1-1	TGTGCCAGCAGCAAAGTATGGCAGGCCCCGGACACTGAAGCTTTCTTT	CASSKVWQAPDTEAFF
NA	TRBV19	NA	TRBJ2-2	TGTGCCAGTAGTTCGATAGGGGTATACACCGGGGAGCTGTTTTTT	CASSSIGVYTGELFF
NA	TRBV25-1	NA	TRBJ2-1	TGTGCCAGCAGTGATGCGGCAGCCTACAATGAGCAGTTCTTC	CASSDAAAYNEQFF
NA	TRBV5-6	TRBD1	TRBJ2-7	TGTGCCAGCAGCCTTGCAGGGGGACGGTACGAGCAGTACTTC	CASSLAGGRYEQYF
NA	TRBV5-4	TRBD1	TRBJ1-6	TGTGCCAGCAGCTTAGGACAGGGCCATAATTCACCCCTCCACTTT	CASSLGQGHNSPLHF
NA	TRBV11-2	NA	TRBJ1-3	TGTGCCAGCAGCTCCAGGCGACAGAGCTCTGGAAACACCATATATTTT	CASSSRRQSSGNTIYF
NA	TRBV28	NA	TRBJ1-5	TGTGCCACGAATGGGCAGGGGATCCATCCCCAGCATTTT	CATNGQGIHPQHF
NA	TRBV28	NA	TRBJ2-1	TGTGCCAGCAGTCCCCGAGATGAGCAGTTCTTC	CASSPRDEQFF
NA	TRBV5-1	TRBD2	TRBJ2-5	TGCGCCAGCAGCTGGGGACTAGCGGGTCAAGAGACCCAGTACTTC	CASSWGLAGQETQYF
NA	TRBV5-5	NA	TRBJ1-6	TGTGCCAGCAGCTACCCGCAGGGCGCCGGAGGGTCACCCCTCCACTTT	CASSYPQGAGGSPLHF
NA	TRBV4-1	TRBD1	TRBJ2-5	TGCGCCAGCAGCCATAGGGACAGGGGGCCCCTCCGGGGGGGCGAGACCCAGTACTTC	CASSHRDRGPLRGGETQYF